This T cell receptor beta chain was observed in a study of T cells expressing NK-cell markers. The wider study: Beta-chain profiling covered CD3+CD56+NKG2C+, CD3+CD56+NKG2C- and CD3+CD56-NKG2C+ sorted subsets. HCMV seropositivity marked most of the eight sequenced donors; one was seronegative. Study-level points and caveats: The leading position in the CD3+CD56-NKG2C+ fraction of several donors also went to these clonotypes.

About this clonotype itself: Antigen unknown.

Production of TCR beta cDNA relied on 5'RACE template switching with UMIs. Following a re-call of the 5' RACE reads, TCRdb has one entry per CDR3 protein and lacks DNA. The listing contains over 150,000 distinct CDR3 sequences. The sequencing input was blood T cells: a sorted CD56 or NKG2C T cell subset, CD4+ or CD8+ T cells, or bulk PBMC T cells (not recorded which). This sequence originates from a woman in her fifties or sixties in good health.

CDR3 region: CASIDGLASSTDTQYF. This chain connects TRBV12-3 or TRBV12-4 to TRBJ2-3; TCRdb's D call of TRBD2 is untestable without DNA. The CDR3 runs to 16 residues.